The rows below give T cell receptor beta chains drawn from one sample of a study of blood T cell repertoires in COVID-19. Assay: immunoSEQ multiplex PCR; the TCRdb copy retains only in-frame clones and omits some. The table shows roughly 250,000 clones, with 75% to 90% occurring only once. Sequencing was carried out using PBMCs or T cells enriched from blood (not recorded which). Every receptor here comes from a man aged 45-60 years who had been exposed to COVID-19. CDR3s include the opening cysteine and the closing phenylalanine or tryptophan. Fields, in order: V gene, J gene, D gene, CDR3 protein. D genes are given only for firm matches.

v_call: TRBV9
j_call: TRBJ1-1
d_call: TRBD1
cdr3_aa: CASSARTGLGEAFF

v_call: TRBV5-4
j_call: TRBJ1-2
d_call: NA
cdr3_aa: CASSFSNRVSDGYTF

v_call: TRBV12-3/TRBV12-4
j_call: TRBJ1-1
d_call: TRBD1
cdr3_aa: CASRPDRGLQAFF

v_call: TRBV12-5
j_call: TRBJ2-1
d_call: NA
cdr3_aa: CASGRAIYNEQFF

v_call: TRBV6-5
j_call: TRBJ2-1
d_call: TRBD2
cdr3_aa: CASRSSGTYNEQFF

v_call: TRBV29-1
j_call: TRBJ1-3
d_call: NA
cdr3_aa: CSVEQVEKTSGNTIYF

v_call: TRBV5-4
j_call: TRBJ2-7
d_call: TRBD1
cdr3_aa: CASSGGTGAVYEQYF

v_call: TRBV27
j_call: TRBJ2-3
d_call: TRBD1
cdr3_aa: CASSLLGGRYLGQSDTQYF

v_call: TRBV6-1
j_call: TRBJ1-5
d_call: TRBD1
cdr3_aa: CASSERTGIVQPQHF

v_call: TRBV3-1/TRBV3-2
j_call: TRBJ2-5
d_call: NA
cdr3_aa: CASSHQGFQETQYF

v_call: TRBV24-1
j_call: TRBJ2-2
d_call: NA
cdr3_aa: CATSDFGFAGELFF

v_call: TRBV7-2
j_call: TRBJ2-5
d_call: NA
cdr3_aa: CASSLQIQETQYF

v_call: TRBV5-1
j_call: TRBJ2-1
d_call: TRBD1
cdr3_aa: CASSQGQAAYNEQFF

v_call: TRBV25-1
j_call: TRBJ1-6
d_call: NA
cdr3_aa: CASSLYNSPLHF

v_call: TRBV7-2
j_call: TRBJ2-3
d_call: NA
cdr3_aa: CASSFARRTDTQYF

v_call: TRBV30
j_call: TRBJ2-7
d_call: TRBD1
cdr3_aa: CAWRKPGQGSEQYF

v_call: TRBV9
j_call: TRBJ2-1
d_call: TRBD2
cdr3_aa: CASSGRTSGTNEQFF

v_call: TRBV24-1
j_call: TRBJ2-1
d_call: TRBD1
cdr3_aa: CATSDSRTGQYNEQFF

v_call: TRBV9
j_call: TRBJ1-2
d_call: NA
cdr3_aa: CASSVDARAYGYTF

v_call: TRBV7-3
j_call: TRBJ2-1
d_call: NA
cdr3_aa: CASSLTSLGAYEQFF

v_call: TRBV12-5
j_call: TRBJ1-1
d_call: NA
cdr3_aa: CASGLNQGTEAFF

v_call: TRBV6-5
j_call: TRBJ1-2
d_call: TRBD1
cdr3_aa: CASTRDSQNYGYTF

v_call: TRBV11-2
j_call: TRBJ2-2
d_call: TRBD2
cdr3_aa: CASGPGGTRGTGELFF

v_call: TRBV19
j_call: TRBJ1-2
d_call: TRBD1
cdr3_aa: CASSARPGQGNTGYTF

v_call: TRBV9
j_call: TRBJ1-1
d_call: TRBD1
cdr3_aa: CASSPGQGNTEAFF

v_call: TRBV2
j_call: TRBJ1-5
d_call: TRBD1
cdr3_aa: CASTGSSQGANGQPQHF

v_call: TRBV6-5
j_call: TRBJ1-5
d_call: NA
cdr3_aa: CASSYSRGQPQHF

v_call: TRBV10-3
j_call: TRBJ2-2
d_call: NA
cdr3_aa: CAISESVNTGELFF

v_call: TRBV3-1/TRBV3-2
j_call: TRBJ1-6
d_call: NA
cdr3_aa: CASSLTADNSPLHF

v_call: TRBV7-6
j_call: TRBJ2-1
d_call: TRBD1
cdr3_aa: CASSSRDRGNNEQFF

v_call: TRBV29-1
j_call: TRBJ1-1
d_call: NA
cdr3_aa: CSVERYSENTEAFF

v_call: TRBV2
j_call: TRBJ2-2
d_call: TRBD2
cdr3_aa: CASSPSGRRTGELFF

v_call: TRBV5-1
j_call: TRBJ1-3
d_call: NA
cdr3_aa: CASTTTGNPGNTIYF

v_call: TRBV18
j_call: TRBJ2-7
d_call: TRBD1
cdr3_aa: CASSLGTVTYEQYF

v_call: TRBV9
j_call: TRBJ2-3
d_call: TRBD2
cdr3_aa: CASSVFSGGASTDTQYF

v_call: TRBV18
j_call: TRBJ1-3
d_call: NA
cdr3_aa: CASSPKILSGNTIYF

v_call: TRBV6-4
j_call: TRBJ2-7
d_call: TRBD1
cdr3_aa: CASSRVTGGEQYF

v_call: TRBV2
j_call: TRBJ1-2
d_call: NA
cdr3_aa: CASRPNRELNYGYTF

v_call: TRBV4-1
j_call: TRBJ1-6
d_call: TRBD1
cdr3_aa: CASSQRQGAESPLHF

v_call: TRBV6-4
j_call: TRBJ2-7
d_call: NA
cdr3_aa: CASSDPRHHSDLSSYEQYF

v_call: TRBV18
j_call: TRBJ1-2
d_call: NA
cdr3_aa: CASSPPSGGVANYGYTF

v_call: TRBV24-1
j_call: TRBJ2-5
d_call: TRBD1
cdr3_aa: CATSAPNLDRGETQYF

v_call: TRBV11-2
j_call: TRBJ1-1
d_call: NA
cdr3_aa: CASSLRWGTKNTEAFF

v_call: TRBV29-1
j_call: TRBJ1-2
d_call: NA
cdr3_aa: CSVAFGYGYTF

v_call: TRBV29-1
j_call: TRBJ1-4
d_call: NA
cdr3_aa: CSVTSGDEKLFF